This T cell receptor (beta chain) was sequenced for a study of blood T cell repertoires in COVID-19. The overall study: Sites across the United States, Italy and Spain contributed samples from acute and convalescent COVID-19. Sources were T cells, B-cell-depleted T cells, or PBMCs; the material itself was cDNA or gDNA.

The CDR3 spans 8 residues. The germline V gene has CDR1 GTSNPN and CDR2 SVGIG (reference sequence). Original processing methods: Amplified reference gene primers provided the basis for estimating nucleated cell counts. The protocol was immunoSEQ multiplex PCR, while the TCRdb copy is restricted to in-frame clones and leaves out a portion. V, J and clone size were drawn from that table, and D and trimming were deduced from the DNA. Altogether fewer than 90,000 clones are present, about 86% being singletons, with the ten largest covering around a sixth. Sequences were obtained from peripheral blood. This clonotype was obtained from a man at least 80 years old in a cohort sampled during active COVID-19. V gene TRBV30 combines with J gene TRBJ2-7; unclear D gene. CDR3 sequence reads: CSFYEQYV. In DNA, the CDR3 is TGTTCATTTTACGAGCAGTACGTC.